This TCR beta chain was obtained from a study of T cell changes during pregnancy in multiple sclerosis. The V gene's germline CDR1 is SGHTA and CDR2 FQGNSA. Deletions cut 4 bases from V and 3 bases from J, with 22 bases between. The CDR3 loop spans 18 amino acids. Data came from immunoSEQ multiplex PCR; TCRdb stores just in-frame clones and leaves some out. The sample includes 60,000 or so clones, roughly 87% seen only once; the top ten take more than 2%. This specimen was peripheral blood, taken in the second trimester of pregnancy. The receptor comes from a female donor in good health, enrolled as a control in a pregnancy study. This chain uses TRBV7-2 with TRBJ1-5, with a tentative D call TRBD1 (5 bases). In DNA form, the CDR3 reads TGTGCCAGCAGCTCCTACCCTTACCCAGGGTCGGACAATCAGCCCCAGCATTTT. Translating it yields CASSSYPYPGSDNQPQHF. The full variable domain, rest sourced from reference TRBV7-2 and TRBJ1-5, is GAGVSQSPSNKVTEKGKDVELRCDPISGHTALYWYRQSLGQGLEFLIYFQGNSAPDKSGLPSDRFSAERTGGSVSTLTIQRTQQEDSAVYLCASSSYPYPGSDNQPQHFGDGTRLSIL.